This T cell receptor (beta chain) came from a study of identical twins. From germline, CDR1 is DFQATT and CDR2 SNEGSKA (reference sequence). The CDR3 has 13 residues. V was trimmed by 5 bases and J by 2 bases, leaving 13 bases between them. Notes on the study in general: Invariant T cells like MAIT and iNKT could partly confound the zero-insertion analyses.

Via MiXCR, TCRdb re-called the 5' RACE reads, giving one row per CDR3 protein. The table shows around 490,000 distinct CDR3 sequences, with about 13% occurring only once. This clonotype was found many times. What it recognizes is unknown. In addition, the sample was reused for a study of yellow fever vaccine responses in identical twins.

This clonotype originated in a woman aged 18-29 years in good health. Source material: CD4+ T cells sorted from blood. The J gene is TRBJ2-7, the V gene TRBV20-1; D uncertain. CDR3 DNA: TGCAGTGCTGTACCACAAGACACCTACGAGCAGTACTTC. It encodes CSAVPQDTYEQYF.